A selection of T cell receptor beta chains follows, all from one sample in a study of cytomegalovirus exposure and HLA in healthy donors. Clones were read by immunoSEQ multiplex PCR, and TCRdb kept only the in-frame ones, dropping some. The table for this sample gives roughly 80,000 clones. The specimen was PBMCs. The origin of the receptors is a man aged 45 to 65 in good health and CMV-seropositive. The CDR3 runs from the conserved cysteine through the conserved F or W. A D gene is named only where the DNA matches it firmly.

>TRBJ1-1|TRBV5-7|TRBD1
TGTGCCAGCAGCTTAAGGTGTCCAGGGGGCGATAACACTGAAGCTTTCTTT
CASSLRCPGGDNTEAFF
>TRBJ2-2|TRBV7-9|TRBD2
TGTGCCAGCAGCGGAGGCCCCAGACTAGCTAACACCGGGGAGCTGTTTTTT
CASSGGPRLANTGELFF
>TRBJ1-1|TRBV6-5|NA
TGTGCCAGCACCTCTGCGAGCTACACTGAAGCTTTCTTT
CASTSASYTEAFF
>TRBJ1-5|TRBV5-4|TRBD1
TGTGCCAGCAGCTTGAAGGGGACAGGGCTTAATCAGCCCCAGCATTTT
CASSLKGTGLNQPQHF
>TRBJ1-2|TRBV25-1|NA
TGTGCCAGCAGTGCCTACAGGAACTATGGCTACACCTTC
CASSAYRNYGYTF
>TRBJ2-1|TRBV5-1|TRBD2
TGCGCCAGCAGCTTGGCTAGCGGCTACAATGAGCAGTTCTTC
CASSLASGYNEQFF
>TRBJ2-7|TRBV2|TRBD2
TGTGCCAGCAGTGAAGCAGCCGGGACTAGCGGCTACGAGCAGTACTTC
CASSEAAGTSGYEQYF
>TRBJ2-7|TRBV5-6|TRBD2
TGTGCCAGCAGCTGGGGGCCAGCGGGGGTTTCGGACGAGCAGTACTTC
CASSWGPAGVSDEQYF
>TRBJ2-4|TRBV5-6|NA
TGTGCCAGCACCCCGGGTTGGGGGGGCCAAAACATTCAGTACTTC
CASTPGWGGQNIQYF
>TRBJ1-2|TRBV28|NA
TGTGCCAGCAGTACAACAGCGAGGGTCTATGGCTACACCTTC
CASSTTARVYGYTF
>TRBJ2-2|TRBV7-3|NA
TGTGCCAGCAGCATACAGGGGGGGCAGGGGGAGCTGTTTTTT
CASSIQGGQGELFF
>TRBJ1-1|TRBV9|NA
TGTGCCAGCAGCGTAGCCGGCGGTGAAGCTTTCTTT
CASSVAGGEAFF
>TRBJ1-5|TRBV6-4|NA
TGTGCCAGCAGTGAAAATAGAGATCAGCCCCAGCATTTT
CASSENRDQPQHF
>TRBJ2-3|TRBV5-8|TRBD1
TGTGCCAGCAGCCTGGGGTCCGGGACAGGGTCCGATACGCAGTATTTT
CASSLGSGTGSDTQYF
>TRBJ2-1|TRBV7-2|NA
TGTGCCAGCAGACGTAACCGGGGAGGCAATGAGCAGTTCTTC
CASRRNRGGNEQFF
>TRBJ1-5|TRBV1|NA
TGCACCAGCAGCCCCCCAGGGGGCGTTCAGCCCCAGCATTTT
CTSSPPGGVQPQHF
>TRBJ1-3|TRBV9|TRBD1
TGTGCCAGCAGCCCCGACAGGGTGACAGGAAACACCATATATTTT
CASSPDRVTGNTIYF
>TRBJ1-5|TRBV2|NA
TGTGCCAGCAGTACCCCGACCGGGAGCAATCAGCCCCAGCATTTT
CASSTPTGSNQPQHF
>TRBJ2-3|TRBV7-3|NA
TGTGCCAGCAGCTTAGGCCCAGATACGCAGTATTTT
CASSLGPDTQYF
>TRBJ2-7|TRBV5-1|NA
TGCGCCAGCAGCTGGGGGGACAGCAGTTCCTACGAGCAGTACTTC
CASSWGDSSSYEQYF
>TRBJ2-7|TRBV5-4|TRBD2
TGTGCCAGCAGTGGTCTAGCGGGAGGCCCAAGCTCCTACGAGCAGTACTTC
CASSGLAGGPSSYEQYF
>TRBJ2-2|TRBV5-4|NA
TGTGCCAGCAGCTTGCGCGCTGCCGGGGAGCTGTTTTTT
CASSLRAAGELFF
>TRBJ1-2|TRBV5-1|NA
TGCGCCAGCAGCTCCGATGTCCCGGGACAAGCTAACTATGGCTACACCTTC
CASSSDVPGQANYGYTF
>TRBJ1-1|TRBV18|NA
TGTGCCAGCTCACCACTTCAGGGGTTGAACACTGAAGCTTTCTTT
CASSPLQGLNTEAFF
>TRBJ1-5|TRBV27|TRBD1
TGTGCCAGCAGTCGGGACAGCCCACGGTATAGCAATCAGCCCCAGCATTTT
CASSRDSPRYSNQPQHF
>TRBJ1-2|TRBV18|TRBD1
TGTGCCAGCTCACCGGACAGGGAGGGCTACACCTTC
CASSPDREGYTF
>TRBJ1-2|TRBV18|NA
TGTGCCAGCTCTCCGTCAAGTCCAGGTAGCTATGGCTACACCTTC
CASSPSSPGSYGYTF
>TRBJ2-1|TRBV15|TRBD2
TGTGCCACCAGCAGAGATCGAGCGGGAAATGAGCAGTTCTTC
CATSRDRAGNEQFF
>TRBJ1-2|TRBV7-9|NA
TGTGCCAGCAGCTTAGATTGGGCCAGGAAAATGATAAACTATGGCTACACCTTC
CASSLDWARKMINYGYTF
>TRBJ2-5|TRBV11-3|TRBD1
TGTGCCAGCAGCTCCCGGACAGGGGCGGGGGAGACCCAGTACTTC
CASSSRTGAGETQYF
>TRBJ2-3|TRBV7-3|NA
TGTGCCAGCGGAGGGGACAGACACACAGATACGCAGTATTTT
CASGGDRHTDTQYF
>TRBJ2-1|TRBV29-1|NA
TGCAGCGTTGTTTGGGAGGCTGAGCAGTTCTTC
CSVVWEAEQFF
>TRBJ2-1|TRBV9|NA
TGTGCCAGCAGCGTAGATGAGAGTGAGCAGTTCTTC
CASSVDESEQFF
>TRBJ2-6|TRBV14|TRBD2
TGTGCCAGCAGCCAAGGAGTAATCGGGAGACGGGAGGGCTCTGGGGCCAACGTCCTGACTTTC
CASSQGVIGRREGSGANVLTF
>TRBJ1-2|TRBV11-2|TRBD1
TGTGCCAGCAGCCCACAGGGGAACTATGGCTACACCTTC
CASSPQGNYGYTF
>TRBJ2-4|TRBV14|TRBD2
TGTGCCAGCAGCCAAGATATTTGGAGGGAGGGGAAAAACATTCAGTACTTC
CASSQDIWREGKNIQYF
>TRBJ1-6|TRBV9|TRBD1
TGTGCCAGCAGCGTTGGGACAGGGTCCAGTTCACCCCTCCACTTT
CASSVGTGSSSPLHF
>TRBJ1-4|TRBV7-9|NA
TGTGCCAGCAGCTTAGCGCTTGGGAGGGAAAAACTGTTTTTT
CASSLALGREKLFF
>TRBJ1-1|TRBV19|NA
TGTGCCAGTAGTATTGGGGCGTCAACTGAAGCTTTCTTT
CASSIGASTEAFF
>TRBJ1-2|TRBV29-1|NA
TGCAGCGTTTTTCGAGGGCTGGCTGGCTACACCTTC
CSVFRGLAGYTF
>TRBJ1-1|TRBV6-6|TRBD1
TGTGCCAGCAGTTACCGGGACAGGGTAGGGACTGAAGCTTTCTTT
CASSYRDRVGTEAFF
>TRBJ1-2|TRBV5-4|TRBD1
TGTGCCAGCAGCTTACGGGGGCAGGGGGTTGATGGCTACACCTTC
CASSLRGQGVDGYTF
>TRBJ1-3|TRBV5-1|NA
TGCGCCAGCAGGCCCTCCGGTCGGGACACCATATATTTT
CASRPSGRDTIYF
>TRBJ1-5|TRBV9|NA
TGTGCCAGCAGTCCGAGTGGTCAGGGCAATCAGCCCCAGCATTTT
CASSPSGQGNQPQHF